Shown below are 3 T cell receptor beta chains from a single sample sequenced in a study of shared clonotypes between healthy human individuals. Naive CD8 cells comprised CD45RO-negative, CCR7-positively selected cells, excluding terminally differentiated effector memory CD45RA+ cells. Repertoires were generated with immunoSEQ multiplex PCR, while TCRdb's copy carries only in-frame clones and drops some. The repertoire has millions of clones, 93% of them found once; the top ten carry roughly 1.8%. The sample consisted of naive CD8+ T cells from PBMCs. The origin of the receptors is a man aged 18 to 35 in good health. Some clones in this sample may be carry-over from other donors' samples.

The CDR3 loop is CASSPGPGRSNQPQHF. CDR3 nucleotide sequence: TGTGCCAGCAGCCCCGGCCCGGGACGGAGCAATCAGCCCCAGCATTTT. The chain uses TRBV7-8 and TRBJ1-5; a weak D match, TRBD1 (5 bases). CDR3 length: 16 amino acids. Germline lookup yields CDR1 SGHVS and CDR2 FQNEAQ. V was trimmed by 5 bases and J by 1 base, leaving 15 bases between them.

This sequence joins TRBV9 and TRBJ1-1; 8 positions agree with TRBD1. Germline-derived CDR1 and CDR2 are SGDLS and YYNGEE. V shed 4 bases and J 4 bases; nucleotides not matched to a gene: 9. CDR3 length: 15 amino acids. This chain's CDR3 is CASSTARQGSTEAFF. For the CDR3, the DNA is TGTGCCAGCAGCACCGCACGACAGGGGAGCACTGAAGCTTTCTTT.

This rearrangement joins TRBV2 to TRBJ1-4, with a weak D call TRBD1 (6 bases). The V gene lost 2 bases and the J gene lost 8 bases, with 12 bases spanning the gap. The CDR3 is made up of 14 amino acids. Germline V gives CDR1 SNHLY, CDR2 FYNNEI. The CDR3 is CASSETGRVEKLFF. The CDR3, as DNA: TGTGCCAGCAGTGAAACAGGGAGGGTCGAAAAACTGTTTTTT. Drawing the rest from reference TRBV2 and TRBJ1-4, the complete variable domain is EPEVTQTPSHQVTQMGQEVILRCVPISNHLYFYWYRQILGQKVEFLVSFYNNEISEKSEIFDDQFSVERPDGSNFTLKIRSTKLEDSAMYFCASSETGRVEKLFFGSGTQLSVL.